Detailed here is one TCR beta chain. What it binds is not known. Time point in this sample: pre-treatment baseline. At 12 weeks after first infusion, RECIST 1.1 defined response for most patients. This sample was taken from a study of blood T cell dynamics during melanoma immunotherapy. Study details: Metastatic melanoma patients received first-line pembrolizumab or nivolumab plus ipilimumab.

Study observations and caveats: At W3, later disease-control patients showed bifurcated PBMC repertoire changes, unlike progressors.

Each bulk PBMC sample had approximately 0.35 ug DNA loaded. Clones were read by immunoSEQ multiplex PCR, and TCRdb kept only the in-frame ones, dropping some. The repertoire holds under 20,000 clones, with about 80% as singletons. The junction had 11 bases not matched to a gene; V was cut back by 4 bases and J by 2 bases. Germline lookup yields CDR1 KGHSH and CDR2 LQKENI. The CDR3 runs to 17 residues. This chain joins TRBV18 and TRBJ2-3; 8 bases fit TRBD1. The sample was blood, taken from a patient treated with checkpoint blockade. The receptor comes from a human donor with melanoma. The DNA of the CDR3 is TGTGCCAGCTCACTGTACACAGGACAGGGTAACACAGATACGCAGTATTTT. It encodes CASSLYTGQGNTDTQYF. Looking up the rest from reference TRBV18 and TRBJ2-3 gives the full variable domain: NAGVMQNPRHLVRRRGQEARLRCSPMKGHSHVYWYRQLPEEGLKFMVYLQKENIIDESGMPKERFSAEFPKEGPSILRIQQVVRGDSAAYFCASSLYTGQGNTDTQYFGPGTRLTVL.